The entry that follows covers one T cell receptor (beta chain) sequence. Its specificity is unknown. The data were taken from a study of cytomegalovirus exposure and HLA in healthy donors. Overall study results and limits: Reportedly, diagnosis of cytomegalovirus status by the classifier showed high specificity and sensitivity.

60 Vbeta and 13 Jbeta primers were used in PCR. Only in-frame clones appear in the TCRdb table, and some are missing; sequencing was by immunoSEQ multiplex PCR. The sample lists approximately 120,000 clones; approximately 75% were seen once. Material: PBMCs. The receptor was isolated from a woman aged 45 to 65 in good health and CMV-seronegative.

CDR3: CASSLKGLAGGDKNIQYF. CDR3 DNA: TGTGCCAGCAGTTTGAAGGGACTAGCGGGAGGGGACAAAAACATTCAGTACTTC. J is TRBJ2-4 and V is TRBV27, with 16 bases matching TRBD2. Trimming cost V 3 bases and J 3 bases; bases outside gene matches: 5. Germline V CDR1 and CDR2: MNHEY, SMNVEV (reference sequence). The CDR3 is made up of 18 amino acids.